The 10 T cell receptor beta chains listed next were all sequenced from one sample in a study of beta chain features in type 1 diabetes. General study findings and limits: Researchers report that Type 1 diabetes patients had moderately but significantly shorter TCRB CDR3s across all four CD4+ subsets.

What was sequenced were expressed TCRB transcripts, since all of the isolated RNA had been reverse transcribed. Clones were sequenced by immunoSEQ multiplex PCR, and TCRdb holds only the in-frame ones, with some missing. The sample lists 600,000 or so clones, around 15% seen once, with 0.03% to 0.045% in the top ten. Their specific antigens are unknown. The sample taken for sequencing was naive CD4+ T cells from blood. These TCRs come from a young man with type 1 diabetes.

The CDR3 nucleotides are TGTGCCAGCAGTTTCCTCAAGGGGGTCACTGAAGCTTTCTTT. Translated: CASSFLKGVTEAFF. The chain uses TRBV27 and TRBJ1-1; D possibly corresponds to TRBD1 (6 bases). Germline V gene lookup returns CDR1 MNHEY and CDR2 SMNVEV (reference sequence). Trimming removed 3 bases at V and 4 bases at J, with 12 bases between. There are 14 residues in the CDR3.

This clone was counted between two and nine times. V and J are TRBV6-5 and TRBJ1-2, with D tentatively TRBD1 (6 bases). Germline V gene data show CDR1 as MNHEY and CDR2 as SVGAGI. This CDR3 is built from 16 residues. V was trimmed by 2 bases and J by 0 bases, leaving 13 bases between them. As DNA, the CDR3 is TGTGCCAGCAGTTACGGAGGGGGAGAGACTAACTATGGCTACACCTTC. Residues: CASSYGGGETNYGYTF.

The chain has TRBV2 and TRBJ2-4, with D hard to call. This CDR3 spans 16 amino acids. Germline lookup yields CDR1 SNHLY and CDR2 FYNNEI. V lost 3 bases and J lost 0, with 12 bases in between. The CDR3 region is CASSEDAVIAKNIQYF. CDR3 in DNA: TGTGCCAGCAGTGAGGATGCAGTGATAGCCAAAAACATTCAGTACTTC.

This clone appeared a few times. This sequence joins TRBV7-9 and TRBJ2-5; perhaps TRBD2 as D (5 bases). With 7 bases removed from V and 5 bases from J, the gap between germline ends came to 17 bases. CDR3 length equals 14 residues. Looked up from germline, CDR1 is SEHNR and CDR2 is FQNEAQ (reference sequence). The CDR3: CASNSPRGGETQYF. The CDR3 nucleotides read TGTGCCAGCAACTCGCCACGGGGTGGGGAGACCCAGTACTTC. The variable domain in full, with the rest retrieved from reference TRBV7-9 and TRBJ2-5, is DTGVSQNPRHKITKRGQNVTFRCDPISEHNRLYWYRQTLGQGPEFLTYFQNEAQLEKSRLLSDRFSAERPKGSFSTLEIQRTEQGDSAMYLCASNSPRGGETQYFGPGTRLLVL.

This chain connects TRBV4-2 to TRBJ2-5; 10 nucleotides line up with TRBD2. This CDR3 contains 15 residues. Germline CDR1 and CDR2: LGHNA and YNFKEQ. J was trimmed by 5 bases and V by 1 base; bases with no gene match: 4. CDR3 sequence reads: CASSQVTSGTETQYF. CDR3 sequence (DNA): TGTGCCAGCAGCCAAGTTACTAGCGGGACTGAGACCCAGTACTTC.

The chain uses TRBV10-3 and TRBJ2-4; D uncertain. This CDR3 is 15 amino acids long. CDR1 is ENHRY, CDR2 SYGVKD, per germline. V gave up 4 bases and J gave up 0 bases, with 10 bases separating them. The CDR3 loop reads CAISGSGVAKNIQYF. The CDR3 region has the DNA TGTGCCATCAGTGGCTCGGGCGTAGCCAAAAACATTCAGTACTTC.

The CDR3: CASSVTGAKGPLYGYTF. CDR3 coding DNA: TGTGCCAGCAGTGTCACAGGGGCAAAGGGCCCACTCTATGGCTACACCTTC. This chain links TRBV6-1 with TRBJ1-2; 7 bases line up with TRBD1. Germline CDR1 reads MNHNS; CDR2 reads SASEGT. The CDR3 consists of 17 residues. With V trimmed by 4 bases and J by 4 bases, 15 bases remained unmatched.

This clone was observed a handful of times. The V call is TRBV15, the J call TRBJ2-7, with D possibly TRBD2 on 6 matching bases. This CDR3 has 15 residues. Trimming pared 2 bases from V and 4 bases from J, leaving 15 bases between. Germline V gene sequence: CDR1 LNHNV, CDR2 YYDKDF (reference sequence). CDR3: CATSRTLTAGYEQYF. CDR3 in DNA: TGTGCCACCAGCAGAACTCTCACGGCGGGATACGAGCAGTACTTC.

This clone was picked up a small number of times. The gene calls are TRBV11-2 and TRBJ2-1; TRBD2 agrees at 12 bases. J lost 2 bases, V lost 5 bases, and 1 base had no gene match. The germline CDR1 and CDR2 sequences are SGHAT and FQNNGV. The CDR3 length is 15 residues. CDR3 in DNA: TGTGCCAGCAGCGCTAGCGGGGGGGCCTACAATGAGCAGTTCTTC. Protein sequence: CASSASGGAYNEQFF. The full variable domain, rest sourced from reference TRBV11-2 and TRBJ2-1, is EAGVAQSPRYKIIEKRQSVAFWCNPISGHATLYWYQQILGQGPKLLIQFQNNGVVDDSQLPKDRFSAERLKGVDSTLKIQPAKLEDSAVYLCASSASGGAYNEQFFGPGTRLTVL.

This clone was seen only a few times. The CDR3 DNA is TGCAGCGTCTTTACTAGCGGGGCACAAGAGACCCAGTACTTC. Translation gives CSVFTSGAQETQYF. This sequence joins TRBV29-1 and TRBJ2-5; TRBD2 agrees at 10 bases. V gave up 6 bases and J gave up 2 bases; unmatched junction bases: 6. The CDR3 is made up of 14 amino acids. CDR1 is SQVTM, CDR2 ANQGSEA, per germline.